The 26 T cell receptor beta chains listed next were all sequenced from one sample in a study of blood T cell repertoires in COVID-19. Generated by immunoSEQ multiplex PCR, the TCRdb table keeps only in-frame clones and is missing some. This table holds some 140,000 clones, 65% to 90% found once. Sample: peripheral blood. These receptors all come from an older woman with COVID-19, enrolled during active disease.

This clone was seen once. J is TRBJ2-7 and V is TRBV18; 8 bases fit TRBD2. Germline CDR1 reads KGHSH; CDR2 reads LQKENI. The CDR3 contains 17 residues. V dropped 0 bases and J dropped 7; count of bases not matched to a gene: 14. The CDR3 loop is CASSPPRTGARLAEQYF. In nucleotides, the CDR3 is TGTGCCAGCTCACCACCGAGAACGGGGGCGCGACTAGCGGAGCAGTACTTC.

The chain links TRBV7-9 to TRBJ2-2; D may be TRBD1 (6 bases). The CDR3 runs 17 residues. Trimming left V 0 bases short and J 0 bases short, with 11 bases between. Per the germline V gene, CDR1 is SEHNR and CDR2 is FQNEAQ (reference sequence). CDR3 loop: CASSLAGTSTNTGELFF. The CDR3 region has the DNA TGTGCCAGCAGCTTAGCTGGGACATCCACGAACACCGGGGAGCTGTTTTTT.

The chain has TRBV11-2 and TRBJ1-4; a weak D match, TRBD1 (5 bases). Trimming cost V 5 bases and J 8 bases, with 12 bases left between them. From germline, CDR1 is SGHAT and CDR2 FQNNGV. The CDR3 covers 13 residues. CDR3 sequence reads: CASSGLGGEKLFF. The CDR3 coding sequence is TGTGCCAGCAGCGGATTGGGGGGGGAAAAACTGTTTTTT.

The rearrangement links TRBV6-5 to TRBJ2-4, with D maybe TRBD2 (5 bases). V was trimmed by 4 bases and J by 8 bases, leaving 15 bases between them. The CDR3 totals 14 residues. Per germline, CDR1 MNHEY and CDR2 SVGAGI. CDR3 amino acids: CASSSSPGIHIQYF. CDR3 coding DNA: TGTGCCAGCAGTTCATCCCCGGGGATCCACATTCAGTACTTC.

The sample holds a few counts of this clone. V usage is TRBV5-8 and J usage is TRBJ1-5; unclear D gene. Looked up from germline, CDR1 is SGHTS and CDR2 is YDEGEE. Trimming took 1 base from V and 7 from J, leaving 12 bases between them. CDR3 size: 14 residues. The CDR3: CASSLRGNPQPQHF. For the CDR3, the DNA is TGTGCCAGCAGCTTGAGAGGTAACCCCCAGCCCCAGCATTTT.

The chain has TRBV29-1 and TRBJ1-1, with 11 bases lining up with TRBD1. Looked up from germline, CDR1 is SQVTM and CDR2 is ANQGSEA. The CDR3 is made up of 11 amino acids. The V and J ends lost 7 bases and 8 bases, in that order; junction bases with no gene match: 3. As DNA, the CDR3 is TGCAGCGCAGGGACAGGGGGAGAAGCTTTCTTT. It encodes CSAGTGGEAFF.

The V call is TRBV30, the J call TRBJ1-4; no clear D. Trimming cost V 2 bases and J 5 bases, with 6 bases left between them. Germline values: CDR1 GTSNPN, CDR2 SVGIG (reference sequence). The CDR3 length is 12 residues. CDR3 sequence: CAWSPVNEKLFF. Here the CDR3 DNA reads TGTGCCTGGAGTCCTGTAAATGAAAAACTGTTTTTT.

This clone appeared once. The V gene is TRBV5-1, the J gene TRBJ2-2, with D possibly TRBD2 on 5 matching bases. The CDR3 runs to 15 residues. The germline V and J ends were trimmed by 2 bases and 4 bases, with 12 bases remaining between them. Germline values: CDR1 SGHRS, CDR2 YFSETQ. In DNA form, the CDR3 reads TGCGCCAGCAGCTTAAGTCCCGCGGGCACCGGGGAGCTGTTTTTT. This gives the protein CASSLSPAGTGELFF.

In this sample, this clone turned up a few times. This chain joins TRBV18 and TRBJ1-3, with 7 bases identical to TRBD1. The V gene end was trimmed by 5 bases and the J gene end by 0 bases; junction bases not matched to a gene: 7. CDR1 KGHSH and CDR2 LQKENI come from the germline V gene. This CDR3 is 16 amino acids long. The CDR3 loop is CASSGDSLPSGNTIYF. CDR3 DNA: TGTGCCAGCTCAGGGGACAGTCTGCCCTCTGGAAACACCATATATTTT.

The V call is TRBV7-3, the J call TRBJ1-6; maybe TRBD1 (6 bases). The CDR3 has 15 amino acids. Germline V gene lookup returns CDR1 SGHTA and CDR2 FQGTGA. Trimming removed 4 bases from V and 9 bases from J, with 16 bases in between. CDR3: CASSSLGGGGSPLHF. CDR3 in DNA: TGTGCCAGCAGCTCCCTCGGAGGGGGGGGTTCACCCCTCCACTTT.

The genes are TRBV7-6 and TRBJ1-1; possible D gene TRBD1, 6 bases. Per the germline V gene, CDR1 is SGHVS and CDR2 is FNYEAQ. CDR3 length: 17 amino acids. Trimming stripped 6 bases from V and 4 bases from J, with 24 bases between. This CDR3 is CASSSGGGASRATEAFF. The CDR3 DNA follows: TGTGCCAGCAGTTCCGGGGGGGGCGCCTCAAGGGCCACTGAAGCTTTCTTT.

As for this clone: The same CDR3 also results from other DNA sequences found in this sample. The rearrangement joins TRBV3-1 (or the pseudogene TRBV3-2) to TRBJ2-1; 8 bases line up with TRBD2. CDR1 is LGHDT, CDR2 YNNKEL, per germline (reference sequence). The CDR3 is made up of 16 amino acids. V lost 0 bases to trimming and J lost 4 bases; unmatched junction nucleotides: 5. The CDR3 DNA sequence: TGTGCCAGCAGCCAAGATAGGTTAGCGGGGTACAATGAGCAGTTCTTC. Amino acids: CASSQDRLAGYNEQFF.

This chain links TRBV29-1 with TRBJ1-1; D possibly corresponds to TRBD1 (5 bases). The V gene's germline CDR1 is SQVTM and CDR2 ANQGSEA. V dropped 8 bases and J dropped 7 bases, with 14 bases sitting between them. This CDR3 is 11 amino acids long. CDR3 loop: CSSTFTGEAFF. As DNA, the CDR3 is TGCAGCTCGACCTTCACAGGTGAAGCTTTCTTT.

This chain uses TRBV3-1 (or the pseudogene TRBV3-2) with TRBJ1-1; D perhaps matches TRBD1 (6 bases). Deletions cut 4 bases from V and 6 bases from J, with 15 bases between. The CDR3 covers 14 residues. Germline lookup yields CDR1 LGHDT and CDR2 YNNKEL (reference sequence). In nucleotides, the CDR3 is TGTGCCAGCAGCCCTAAACAGGGTAGGGCTGAAGCTTTCTTT. This sequence encodes CASSPKQGRAEAFF.

The rearrangement joins TRBV9 to TRBJ2-1, with 7 bases fitting TRBD1. This CDR3 comprises 17 residues. V lost 2 bases and J lost 4; bases outside the gene matches: 12. Germline V CDR1 and CDR2: SGDLS, YYNGEE. CDR3: CASSVTGRRGTYNEQFF. The CDR3 DNA reads as TGTGCCAGCAGCGTCACAGGCCGCAGGGGGACATACAATGAGCAGTTCTTC.

The CDR3 bases are TGTGCCAGCAGCTTACGGGACAGGGGGACAGATACGCAGTATTTT. This translates into CASSLRDRGTDTQYF. The chain couples TRBV7-2 to TRBJ2-3; 11 nucleotides align to TRBD1. Germline assignment: CDR1 SGHTA and CDR2 FQGNSA. The V gene end was trimmed by 2 bases and the J gene end by 3 bases; junction bases not matched to a gene: 1. This CDR3 has 15 amino acids.

The chain couples TRBV7-3 to TRBJ2-2; D gene unclear. Trimming took off 5 bases at V and 5 bases at J, with 15 bases between the two ends. Germline assignment: CDR1 SGHTA and CDR2 FQGTGA. This CDR3 spans 15 amino acids. The CDR3 DNA sequence: TGTGCCAGCAGCCCGGCGACTTACCTGACCGGGGAGCTGTTTTTT. It codes for CASSPATYLTGELFF.

The gene calls are TRBV3-1 (or the pseudogene TRBV3-2) and TRBJ2-3; D is possibly TRBD2 (6 bases). Deletions cut 0 bases from V and 10 bases from J, with 11 bases between. The CDR3 is made up of 13 amino acids. Germline V gives CDR1 LGHDT, CDR2 YNNKEL (reference sequence). CDR3 nucleotide sequence: TGTGCCAGCAGCCAAGATCGGGAGAGTGCGCAGTATTTT. It yields the protein CASSQDRESAQYF.

The chain combines TRBV5-1 with TRBJ1-6; no clear D gene. The V end lost 0 bases, the J end lost 6 bases, and 16 bases lay between the germline ends. This CDR3 comprises 17 residues. Germline loops: CDR1 SGHRS, CDR2 YFSETQ. CDR3 residues: CASSLDPGISRNSPLHF. The CDR3 DNA reads TGCGCCAGCAGCTTGGACCCGGGTATCTCCCGTAATTCACCCCTCCACTTT.

The rearrangement uses TRBV7-9 and TRBJ2-2; D call uncertain. V was trimmed by 6 bases and J by 7 bases, leaving 9 bases between them. The CDR3 loop spans 12 amino acids. The V gene's germline CDR1 is SEHNR and CDR2 FQNEAQ (reference sequence). CDR3 amino acids: CASSFPGGELFF. The DNA for the CDR3 is TGTGCCAGCAGTTTCCCGGGCGGGGAGCTGTTTTTT.

The gene calls are TRBV6-5 and TRBJ1-2; D remains unclear. Germline loops: CDR1 MNHEY, CDR2 SVGAGI. V was clipped by 5 bases and J by 3 bases, with 13 bases between them. The CDR3 runs 14 residues. The CDR3 here is CASSTSIRYYGYTF. The CDR3 region has the DNA TGTGCCAGCAGTACATCGATCAGATACTATGGCTACACCTTC.

The chain uses TRBV18 and TRBJ2-2; 10 bases match TRBD2. The CDR3 is 16 residues long. Losses at the gene ends were 3 bases for V and 1 base for J; bases not matched to a gene: 2. Per the germline V gene, CDR1 is KGHSH and CDR2 is LQKENI. CDR3 sequence (DNA): TGTGCCAGCTCACCCCGACTAGCGGGGAACACCGGGGAGCTGTTTTTT. It specifies CASSPRLAGNTGELFF.

The rearrangement joins TRBV15 to TRBJ2-1; 9 bases match TRBD2. Per the germline V gene, CDR1 is LNHNV and CDR2 is YYDKDF (reference sequence). V lost 0 bases to trimming and J lost 1 base; unmatched junction nucleotides: 4. The CDR3 is made up of 17 amino acids. The CDR3 coding sequence is TGTGCCACCAGCAGAGAAACTAGCGGGTTTTCCTACAATGAGCAGTTCTTC. Translation: CATSRETSGFSYNEQFF.

This clone appeared a few times. The chain employs TRBV6-5 and TRBJ2-5, with TRBD2 identical over 8 bases. The J segment lost 1 base and the V segment lost 5 bases, leaving 6 bases of the junction unmatched. Germline V gene data show CDR1 as MNHEY and CDR2 as SVGAGI. The CDR3 sequence is 15 residues long. The CDR3 reads CASSLIAGSQETQYF. The CDR3 DNA follows: TGTGCCAGCAGTCTCATAGCGGGAAGCCAAGAGACCCAGTACTTC.

This clone was counted a few times. The chain recombines TRBV7-2 with TRBJ2-7, with 8 bases lining up with TRBD1. This CDR3 comprises 14 residues. The V gene's germline CDR1 is SGHTA and CDR2 FQGNSA. The V and J ends lost 6 bases and 1 base, in that order; junction bases with no gene match: 5. The CDR3 loop is CASRRDRRSYEQYF. DNA for the CDR3: TGTGCCAGCAGAAGGGACAGGCGATCCTACGAGCAGTACTTC.

The chain joins TRBV24-1 to TRBJ2-3, with D maybe TRBD2 (6 bases). This CDR3 comprises 14 residues. Germline V gene lookup returns CDR1 KGHDR and CDR2 SFDVKD. V gave up 4 bases and J gave up 1 base, with 8 bases separating them. CDR3 loop: CATSEGGGTDTQYF. For the CDR3, the DNA is TGTGCCACCAGTGAGGGCGGGGGCACAGATACGCAGTATTTT.